The clone carrying this T cell receptor beta chain is a singleton in its sample. Only in-frame clones appear in the TCRdb table, and some are missing; sequencing was by immunoSEQ multiplex PCR. The sample carries about 140,000 clones, 75% to 90% recorded once. The sample is drawn from a study of T cell responses to AZD1222 COVID-19 vaccine. J was trimmed by 6 bases and V by 5 bases; bases with no gene match: 7. CDR1 and CDR2 (germline): KGHSH, LQKENI. This CDR3 has 14 amino acids. This chain uses TRBV18 with TRBJ1-2; 9 positions agree with TRBD1. The material sequenced was peripheral blood, taken on day 0 of AZD1222 vaccination. This receptor was obtained from an adult in good health. CDR3 nucleotides: TGTGCCAGCTCAGGCCGGACAGGGGAGGATGGCTACACCTTC. Its protein is CASSGRTGEDGYTF.